Presented here are 2 T cell receptor beta chains from one specimen sequenced in a study of PD-1 blockade in classical Hodgkin lymphoma (dated by TCRdb to about 2020). In light of the paper, this sample's time point label describes: cycle 4 day 1 (C4D1), after five to seven weeks of nivolumab. All trial patients had relapsed after autologous stem cell transplantation, with cohorts A, B and C differing in prior brentuximab vedotin exposure. A Miltenyi CD8+ T cell isolation kit was used for magnetic negative selection to purify CD8+ T cells from thawed PBMCs. The library was built by means of the immunoSEQ multiplex PCR assay. TCRdb took over this immuneACCESS table, retaining in-frame rearrangements with V and J assigned. Such tables are incomplete; in checked studies, under half of the missing clones stem from an unresolved V gene, and the remainder is unexplained. Recorded for this sample are 2,500 to 3,000 clones; approximately 70% of them occurred a single time. The ten biggest clones cover about 70% of the sample.

Sequencing used CD8+ T cells from blood, obtained before the fourth cycle of nivolumab. These receptors originate from a human donor with classical Hodgkin lymphoma.

The chain has TRBV27 and TRBJ1-2; D is unclear. Trimming left V 3 bases short and J 2 bases short, with 7 bases between. The CDR3 totals 13 residues. Germline-derived CDR1 and CDR2 are MNHEY and SMNVEV (reference sequence). CDR3 sequence: CASSFLDNYGYTF. DNA for the CDR3: TGTGCCAGCAGTTTCTTGGACAACTATGGCTACACCTTC.

The chain combines TRBV4-1 with TRBJ1-1; D uncertain. From germline, CDR1 is MGHRA and CDR2 YSYEKL. CDR3 length: 15 amino acids. Deletions cut 1 base from V and 1 base from J, with 10 bases between. CDR3 residues: CASSQGGLSNTEAFF. In nucleotides, the CDR3 is TGCGCCAGCAGCCAAGGAGGACTGTCGAACACTGAAGCTTTCTTT.